A selection of T cell receptor beta chains follows, all from one sample in a study of response to subunit inactivated influenza vaccine. TCRdb used MiXCR to reprocess the RT-PCR reads, holding one entry per CDR3 protein. The data show roughly 700,000 distinct CDR3 sequences, with 15% to 19% seen just once and around 10% held by the top ten. The specimen comprised PBMCs from blood, sampled 11 to 12 days after vaccination. The receptors derive from a man in his fifties who received an inactivated influenza vaccine. Each CDR3 is given with its conserved first and last residue. The order of the fields is V gene, clone size, J gene, D gene, CDR3 length, CDR3 DNA, CDR3 protein. The D gene is left open where the match is weak. Rows may omit the clone size; those that give it use once, few, many or a size class.

TRBV5-1	NA	TRBJ2-2	NA	15	TGCGCCAGCAGCTTGAGACCGGGAAGGGCCGGGGAGCTGTTTTTT	CASSLRPGRAGELFF
TRBV12-3/TRBV12-4	NA	TRBJ2-7	TRBD2	15	TGTGCCAGCAGCCCGCCGGGACTAATCGGCGGTACGCGGTACTTC	CASSPPGLIGGTRYF
TRBV7-2	NA	TRBJ1-6	NA	15	TGTGCCAGCAGCTTACCGGGACTGGGTAATTCACCCCTCCACTTT	CASSLPGLGNSPLHF
TRBV12-3/TRBV12-4	few	TRBJ2-3	TRBD2	14	TGTGCCAGCAGCGCATGGGGGGGAACAGATACGCAGTATTTT	CASSAWGGTDTQYF
TRBV24-1	few	TRBJ2-5	TRBD1	14	TGTGCCACCAGTGATCCTGGACAGGGCCAGACCCAGTACTTC	CATSDPGQGQTQYF
TRBV4-2	few	TRBJ1-2	TRBD1	16	TGTGCCAGCAGCCAAGAGGGGACAGGGGGAGGCTATGGCTACACCTTC	CASSQEGTGGGYGYTF
TRBV2	NA	TRBJ2-7	NA	14	TGTGCCAGCAGTGAAGACAGCTTACCCTACGAGCAGTACTTC	CASSEDSLPYEQYF
TRBV29-1	few	TRBJ2-1	NA	11	TGCAGCGTTGATTTGGCGGGGGAGCAGTTCTTC	CSVDLAGEQFF
TRBV4-1	NA	TRBJ2-7	NA	15	TGCGCCAGCAGCCAAGATCAGGACTCGAGGAGCGAGCAGTACTTC	CASSQDQDSRSEQYF
TRBV15	NA	TRBJ2-3	NA	18	TGTGCCACCAGCAGACCCCTATTGGCAGGGATCCTCACAGATACGCAGTATTTT	CATSRPLLAGILTDTQYF
TRBV12-3/TRBV12-4	few	TRBJ2-5	NA	13	TGTGCCAGCAGTTTTGGCAGGGAGAGGACCCAGTACTTC	CASSFGRERTQYF
TRBV2	NA	TRBJ1-1	NA	11	TGTGCCAGCAGTGAAGGCAGGGAAGCTTTCTTT	CASSEGREAFF
TRBV7-6	NA	TRBJ1-1	NA	14	TGTGCCAGCAGCTCAGGGATACGAAACACTGAAGCTTTCTTT	CASSSGIRNTEAFF
TRBV5-1	few	TRBJ2-7	TRBD1	13	TGCGCCAGGTTGAGGGACAGGGAACGCGAGCAGTACTTC	CARLRDREREQYF
TRBV20-1	NA	TRBJ2-1	NA	16	TGCAGTGCTCCTTTATGGCAGTCTTCAACCTACAATGAGCAGTTCTTC	CSAPLWQSSTYNEQFF
TRBV6-1	NA	TRBJ2-5	TRBD2	15	TGTGCCAGCAGTAGGGGACTAGCGGGAGGAGAGACCCAGTACTTC	CASSRGLAGGETQYF
TRBV5-1	many	TRBJ1-5	TRBD1	15	TGCGCCAGCAGTCCCGGGACAGGGCTCAATCAGCCCCAGCATTTT	CASSPGTGLNQPQHF
TRBV15	NA	TRBJ2-1	TRBD1	13	TGTGCCACCGGGGGACAGGGGTTCAATGAGCAGTTCTTC	CATGGQGFNEQFF
TRBV11-2	NA	TRBJ2-2	TRBD1	16	TGTGCCAGCAGCGCGCCCGACAGGGACGCCACCGGGGAGCTGTTTTTT	CASSAPDRDATGELFF
TRBV29-1	many	TRBJ2-1	NA	12	TGCAGCGTTGAAGCTAGCGTCAATGAGCAGTTCTTC	CSVEASVNEQFF
TRBV10-1	few	TRBJ2-5	NA	13	TGCGCCAGCAGTGAACTCCCTCAAGAGACCCAGTACTTC	CASSELPQETQYF
TRBV18	few	TRBJ2-5	TRBD2	17	TGTGCCAGCTCACCTGGACTAGCGGGGGTGTATCCGGAGACCCAGTACTTC	CASSPGLAGVYPETQYF
TRBV6-2/TRBV6-3	NA	TRBJ2-1	NA	16	TGTGCCAGCAGTTACTCGATGGTGGGTCCCTACAATGAGCAGTTCTTC	CASSYSMVGPYNEQFF
TRBV12-3/TRBV12-4	many	TRBJ1-6	NA	15	TGTGCCAGCAGTCGGGGAGTCTCCTATAATTCACCCCTCCACTTT	CASSRGVSYNSPLHF
TRBV7-9	few	TRBJ2-1	NA	12	TGTGCCAGCAGCTTAGGAGTCAATGAGCAGTTCTTC	CASSLGVNEQFF
TRBV12-3/TRBV12-4	many	TRBJ2-1	TRBD2	15	TGTGCCAGCAGGACCGGGACTAGCGGGTGGGATGAGCAGTTCTTC	CASRTGTSGWDEQFF
TRBV7-9	NA	TRBJ2-5	NA	14	TGTGCCAGCAGCTTATCTTACGGGACGGAGACCCAGTACTTC	CASSLSYGTETQYF
TRBV20-1	NA	TRBJ2-3	TRBD1	13	TGCAGTGCTCGGACAGGAGGCATGGATACGCAGTATTTT	CSARTGGMDTQYF
TRBV10-3	NA	TRBJ2-3	TRBD2	18	TGTGCCATCAGCCCACTAGCGGGGGGACCCTTATATACAGATACGCAGTATTTT	CAISPLAGGPLYTDTQYF
TRBV6-2/TRBV6-3	few	TRBJ2-1	NA	15	TGTGCCAGCAGTTACGGAAGGACGGAGTACAATGAGCAGTTCTTC	CASSYGRTEYNEQFF
TRBV15	many	TRBJ1-4	NA	15	TGTGCCACCAGCAATTATGGGGGCCATAATGAAAAACTGTTTTTT	CATSNYGGHNEKLFF
TRBV15	few	TRBJ2-2	NA	18	TGTGCCACCAGCAGAGATTATTCGGGACTCGCTAACACCGGGGAGCTGTTTTTT	CATSRDYSGLANTGELFF
TRBV20-1	NA	TRBJ2-3	TRBD1	16	TGCAGTGCTAGAGATAATGACAGGGACAGCACAGATACGCAGTATTTT	CSARDNDRDSTDTQYF
TRBV24-1	few	TRBJ2-3	TRBD2	18	TGTGCCACCAGTGGCTTGCGACCGAGCGGGAGCCGCACAGATACGCAGTATTTT	CATSGLRPSGSRTDTQYF
TRBV10-3	NA	TRBJ2-7	NA	13	TGTGCCATCTTTGACCACAGGCTATACGAGCAGTACTTC	CAIFDHRLYEQYF
TRBV6-1	many	TRBJ1-1	TRBD1	14	TGTGCCAGCACCCCGACAGGGATGAACACTGAAGCTTTCTTT	CASTPTGMNTEAFF
TRBV7-2	NA	TRBJ2-5	TRBD2	16	TGTGCCAGCAGCCTCCGGGGTAGCGGGACCCAAGAGACCCAGTACTTC	CASSLRGSGTQETQYF
TRBV29-1	few	TRBJ2-1	TRBD1	15	TGCAGCGTCCAGGCGGGGACAGGGGAAGGAGATGAGCAGTTCTTC	CSVQAGTGEGDEQFF
TRBV6-2/TRBV6-3	few	TRBJ2-5	TRBD2	17	TGTGCCAGCAGTTACTCTAGTGGACTAGGGAGCCAGATGGCCCAGTACTTC	CASSYSSGLGSQMAQYF
TRBV4-2	NA	TRBJ2-5	TRBD1	16	TGTGCCAGCAGCCAAGACCGGGACAGGGCTATTGAGACCCAGTACTTC	CASSQDRDRAIETQYF
TRBV10-1	once	TRBJ2-1	TRBD2	15	TGCGCCAGCAGCAAAACTAGCGGATCGGGGAATGAGCAGTTCTTC	CASSKTSGSGNEQFF
TRBV5-1	many	TRBJ1-1	NA	12	TGCGCCAGCAGCTTGGAGGGGACTGAAGCTTTCTTT	CASSLEGTEAFF
TRBV10-3	few	TRBJ2-5	NA	13	TGTGCCATCAGTGGACAGGAACAAGAGACCCAGTACTTC	CAISGQEQETQYF
TRBV6-1	NA	TRBJ2-5	TRBD2	16	TGTGCCAGCAGTCCATTCCGGATAGCGGGAGGGGAGACCCAGTACTTC	CASSPFRIAGGETQYF
TRBV5-6	NA	TRBJ1-2	NA	16	TGTGCCAGCAGCCTAGGGGGACGTGCTACAGGTTATGGCTACACCTTC	CASSLGGRATGYGYTF
TRBV3-1	NA	TRBJ2-1	NA	12	TGTGCCAGCAGCCCAGACGGGACTGAGCAGTTCTTC	CASSPDGTEQFF
TRBV15	NA	TRBJ1-2	NA	19	TGTGCCACCAGCAGACATCCTCGACAAGGAAGTATTAGTAGCTATGGCTACACCTTC	CATSRHPRQGSISSYGYTF
TRBV7-6	NA	TRBJ2-3	NA	12	TGTGCCAGCAGCTTAACGATAGATACGCAGTATTTT	CASSLTIDTQYF